The rows below give T cell receptor beta chains drawn from one sample of a study of blood T cell repertoires in COVID-19. The table came from immunoSEQ multiplex PCR; TCRdb's copy has only in-frame clones and leaves some out. The sample has some 76,000 clones, about nine tenths seen once. Sequenced material: peripheral blood. These receptor sequences come from a woman aged 18-29 years with acute or convalescent COVID-19. Each CDR3 is given with its conserved first and last residue. The D gene is left open where the match is weak. For some rows the clone size is stated as once, few or many, or as a class when expanded; others skip it.

D gene | J gene | clone size | V gene | CDR3 protein | CDR3 DNA
TRBD2 | TRBJ2-5 | . | TRBV19 | CASSVAGQETQYF | TGTGCCAGTAGTGTAGCGGGCCAAGAGACCCAGTACTTC
. | TRBJ2-2 | . | TRBV6-1 | CASSGAGTLNTGELFF | TGTGCCAGCAGTGGCGCCGGGACACTGAACACCGGGGAGCTGTTTTTT
TRBD1 | TRBJ1-5 | . | TRBV6-2/TRBV6-3 | CASSLTGRNQPQHF | TGTGCCAGCAGTCTGACAGGGCGTAATCAGCCCCAGCATTTT
. | TRBJ2-2 | . | TRBV19 | CASSVGGLDTGELFF | TGTGCCAGTAGTGTAGGAGGATTAGACACCGGGGAGCTGTTTTTT
TRBD2 | TRBJ2-3 | once | TRBV29-1 | CSANGGGTDTQYF | TGCAGCGCTAACGGGGGGGGTACAGATACGCAGTATTTT
TRBD2 | TRBJ2-1 | . | TRBV7-6 | CASSFSGRTGEQFF | TGTGCCAGCAGCTTCAGCGGGAGAACTGGTGAGCAGTTCTTC
. | TRBJ1-1 | . | TRBV7-6 | CASSPQTDLNTEAFF | TGTGCCAGCAGCCCGCAGACAGACTTGAACACTGAAGCTTTCTTT
. | TRBJ1-2 | once | TRBV28 | CASSPRGGASGGYTF | TGTGCCAGCAGCCCTAGGGGGGGGGCGAGTGGTGGCTACACCTTC
. | TRBJ1-2 | once | TRBV5-5 | CASSFQASNYGYTF | TGTGCCAGCAGCTTCCAGGCCTCTAACTATGGCTACACCTTC
. | TRBJ2-1 | . | TRBV3-1/TRBV3-2 | CASSRLDADEQFF | TGTGCCAGCAGCCGACTAGACGCCGATGAACAGTTCTTC
TRBD2 | TRBJ2-7 | . | TRBV6-5 | CASRGSAGVSYEQYF | TGTGCCAGCAGAGGGTCCGCGGGGGTATCCTACGAGCAGTACTTC
TRBD1 | TRBJ1-2 | . | TRBV5-8 | CASSLLPGGPHGYTF | TGTGCCAGCAGCTTGCTTCCAGGGGGACCCCATGGCTACACCTTC
. | TRBJ1-1 | . | TRBV13 | CASSLQAGAGDLNTEAFF | TGTGCCAGCAGCTTGCAGGCTGGGGCAGGAGATTTGAACACTGAAGCTTTCTTT
TRBD1 | TRBJ2-7 | once | TRBV18 | CASSPRGLYEQYF | TGTGCCAGCTCACCCAGGGGGCTCTACGAGCAGTACTTC
. | TRBJ2-2 | few | TRBV7-6 | CASSLVRSANTGELFF | TGTGCCAGCAGCTTAGTCAGGTCAGCGAACACCGGGGAGCTGTTTTTT
. | TRBJ2-7 | . | TRBV20-1 | CSAGTYEQYF | TGCAGTGCCGGGACCTACGAGCAGTACTTC
. | TRBJ1-1 | few | TRBV12-5 | CASGLFVGGFTEAFF | TGTGCTAGTGGTTTGTTTGTTGGGGGCTTTACTGAAGCTTTCTTT
. | TRBJ2-7 | few | TRBV27 | CASSPGVFGNYEQYF | TGTGCCAGCAGCCCCGGCGTGTTCGGGAACTACGAGCAGTACTTC
. | TRBJ1-4 | . | TRBV4-1 | CASSLLQATNEKLFF | TGCGCCAGCAGCCTTCTACAGGCAACTAATGAAAAACTGTTTTTT
. | TRBJ1-3 | . | TRBV19 | CASSTDRASGNTIYF | TGTGCCAGTAGTACGGACAGAGCCTCTGGAAACACCATATATTTT
. | TRBJ2-3 | . | TRBV19 | CASSIGGDTQYF | TGTGCCAGTAGTATTGGGGGGGATACGCAGTATTTT
TRBD1 | TRBJ2-1 | . | TRBV29-1 | CSVDHPDRGTYNEQFF | TGCAGCGTTGATCACCCAGACAGGGGAACCTACAATGAGCAGTTCTTC
TRBD2 | TRBJ2-1 | once | TRBV5-6 | CASSAGDFWDPNEQFF | TGTGCCAGCAGCGCGGGGGACTTTTGGGATCCCAATGAGCAGTTCTTC
. | TRBJ2-2 | . | TRBV4-3 | CASSQDQYTGELFF | TGCGCCAGCAGCCAAGATCAGTACACCGGGGAGCTGTTTTTT
. | TRBJ2-2 | . | TRBV24-1 | CATSDPMRSVGELFF | TGTGCCACCAGTGATCCAATGCGGAGCGTCGGGGAGCTGTTTTTT
. | TRBJ1-1 | once | TRBV5-6 | CASSLMMSEAFF | TGTGCCAGCAGCTTGATGATGAGCGAAGCTTTCTTT
. | TRBJ2-5 | few | TRBV14 | CASSRTDQETQYF | TGTGCCAGCAGCCGGACAGACCAAGAGACCCAGTACTTC
. | TRBJ2-7 | . | TRBV10-3 | CAISESAGITYEQYF | TGTGCCATCAGTGAGTCTGCAGGGATCACCTACGAGCAGTACTTC
TRBD2 | TRBJ2-3 | once | TRBV4-2 | CASSQREGDTQYF | TGTGCCAGCAGCCAGCGGGAGGGAGATACGCAGTATTTT
. | TRBJ2-7 | . | TRBV3-1/TRBV3-2 | CASSQRGQGYEQYF | TGTGCCAGCAGCCAAAGGGGACAAGGCTACGAGCAGTACTTC
TRBD1 | TRBJ1-2 | . | TRBV28 | CASSSGTGQNGYTF | TGTGCCAGCAGTTCTGGGACAGGGCAAAATGGCTACACCTTC
. | TRBJ1-5 | once | TRBV5-1 | CASSLGDIHGEPQHF | TGCGCCAGCAGCTTGGGGGACATTCACGGGGAGCCCCAGCATTTT
. | TRBJ1-4 | . | TRBV18 | CASSGSGLIGEKLFF | TGTGCCAGCTCAGGTTCGGGACTGATTGGCGAAAAACTGTTTTTT
. | TRBJ1-1 | few | TRBV10-3 | CAISPGGGMNTEAFF | TGTGCCATCAGCCCGGGGGGCGGAATGAACACTGAAGCTTTCTTT
. | TRBJ1-1 | few | TRBV18 | CASSPFGEDTEAFF | TGTGCCAGCTCACCATTCGGGGAGGACACTGAAGCTTTCTTT